These T cell receptor beta chains were read from a single sample in a study of T cells in Graves' hyperthyroidism and ophthalmopathy. TCRdb processed the multiplex PCR reads anew with MiXCR; each CDR3 protein has one entry. The repertoire consists of a few hundred thousand distinct CDR3 sequences, with less than 25% occurring once and the leading ten covering around 27%. Sequences were obtained from blood. These receptors all come from a man aged 18 to 30 with Graves' hyperthyroidism. Both conserved end residues are part of each CDR3. A D gene is named only where the DNA matches it firmly. Clone size is given for some rows only: seen once, a few or many times, or a class if the clone is expanded.

D,V,J,size,DNA,CDR3
TRBD1,TRBV19,TRBJ2-7,many,TGTGCCAGTAGTATAGGGGGACAGAGCTCCTACGAGCAGTACTTC,CASSIGGQSSYEQYF
.,TRBV28,TRBJ2-5,few,TGTGCCAGCAGTTTATTAGGGGTGAGGTACCAAGAGACCCAGTACTTC,CASSLLGVRYQETQYF
TRBD1,TRBV5-1,TRBJ1-1,many,TGCGCCAGCAGCCCATGGACAGGGGGCTGGTCTGGTACTGAAGCTTTCTTT,CASSPWTGGWSGTEAFF
.,TRBV6-1,TRBJ2-7,few,TGTGCCAGCAGATTCAAGGTGGGCGAGCAGTACTTC,CASRFKVGEQYF
.,TRBV2,TRBJ2-5,many,TGTGCCAGCAGTGGGAGACAGGCCCAAGAGACCCAGTACTTC,CASSGRQAQETQYF
TRBD1,TRBV5-1,TRBJ1-1,many,TGCGCCAGCAGACCGGGACAGGGGAACACTGAAGCTTTCTTT,CASRPGQGNTEAFF
.,TRBV2,TRBJ2-7,many,TGTGCCAGCAGTGGACAGGCCTCCTACGAGCAGTACTTC,CASSGQASYEQYF
TRBD1,TRBV28,TRBJ1-2,.,TGTGCCAGCAGCAGGACAGGGGGCTTTGGGTATGGCTACACCTTC,CASSRTGGFGYGYTF
TRBD1,TRBV12-3/TRBV12-4,TRBJ1-1,many,TGTGCCAGCAGTGACACCGGGACAGCAAACACTGAAGCTTTCTTT,CASSDTGTANTEAFF
.,TRBV2,TRBJ1-2,.,TGTGCCAGCAGTGAGAAGACAGTAGGTGGCTACACCTTC,CASSEKTVGGYTF
.,TRBV4-1,TRBJ1-1,few,TGCGCCAGCAGCCGGATGGACAGTGAAGCTTTCTTT,CASSRMDSEAFF
.,TRBV6-1,TRBJ2-2,few,TGTGCCAGCACCTGGCGCGACACCGGGGAGCTGTTTTTT,CASTWRDTGELFF
TRBD1,TRBV6-4,TRBJ1-6,.,TGTGCCAGCAGCGGACAGGGGAGATCCTATAATTCACCCATCAACTTT,CASSGQGRSYNSPINF
TRBD1,TRBV27,TRBJ1-2,.,TGTGCCAGCAGTTTAATAGGATTCGGACAGGGCGTTGATGGCTACACCTTC,CASSLIGFGQGVDGYTF
.,TRBV27,TRBJ1-5,many,TGTGCCAGCAGTTTGGAAGGGAGCCCTAATCAGCCCCAGCATTTT,CASSLEGSPNQPQHF
.,TRBV6-1,TRBJ1-5,many,TGTGCCAGCAGTGAACTGCGGGTGTATCAGCCCCAGCATTTT,CASSELRVYQPQHF
TRBD1,TRBV5-1,TRBJ2-5,.,TGCGCCAGCAGCTTGACTTCTCGGACAGGGAAAGAGACCCAGTACTTC,CASSLTSRTGKETQYF
TRBD1,TRBV12-5,TRBJ1-1,.,TGTGCTAGTGGTTTGGTACGGGGAGGGACAGGATCCCGGATGGGGAAAGCTTTCTTT,CASGLVRGGTGSRMGKAFF
.,TRBV20-1,TRBJ1-5,.,TGCAGTGCTGGAGAGACCTTCCAAAATCAGCCCCAGCATTTT,CSAGETFQNQPQHF
.,TRBV2,TRBJ1-1,many,TGTGCCAGCAGATTTGACAGGAACACTGAAGCTTTCTTT,CASRFDRNTEAFF
.,TRBV2,TRBJ2-7,many,TGTGCCAGCAGTGTGGACAGCAACTCCTACGAGCAGTACTTC,CASSVDSNSYEQYF
TRBD1,TRBV11-2,TRBJ1-6,.,TGTGCCAGCAGCTTAGACGGACAGGGGGCGGCATCACCCCTCCACTTT,CASSLDGQGAASPLHF
TRBD2,TRBV7-7,TRBJ2-5,many,TGTGCCAGCAGCGCCTCTGGGGGGGAGGAGACCCAGTACTTC,CASSASGGEETQYF
.,TRBV4-1,TRBJ1-2,.,TGCGCCAGCAGCGAAGTGATGGGACCCAACTATGGCTACACCTTC,CASSEVMGPNYGYTF
.,TRBV6-1,TRBJ2-7,.,TGTGCCAGCAGTGTTCAGGCAGAGATCTACGAGCAGTACTTC,CASSVQAEIYEQYF
TRBD1,TRBV20-1,TRBJ2-2,many,TGCAGTGCTAGGAGGGACAGGGGAACCGGGGAGCTGTTTTTT,CSARRDRGTGELFF
.,TRBV7-9,TRBJ1-1,many,TGTGCCAGCAGCTTAGGGCGAAGTATGAACACTGAAGCTTTCTTT,CASSLGRSMNTEAFF
TRBD1,TRBV5-1,TRBJ2-5,.,TGCGCCAGCAGCACCCGGGACAGCACGAGGGAGACCCAGTACTTC,CASSTRDSTRETQYF
.,TRBV28,TRBJ1-1,many,TGTGCCACCTATGTCCGGATGAACACTGAAGCTTTCTTT,CATYVRMNTEAFF
.,TRBV6-5,TRBJ1-1,.,TGTGCCAGCAGTTCATTATCGGCAGGGGTTTTCACTGAAGCTTTCTTT,CASSSLSAGVFTEAFF
.,TRBV7-9,TRBJ2-7,many,TGTGCCAGCAGCCCGCCTGGCCTTGGCGTCTACGAGCAGTACTTC,CASSPPGLGVYEQYF
.,TRBV28,TRBJ1-3,many,TGTGCCAGCAGTTCCCGGACGGGATGGGGAAACACCATATATTTT,CASSSRTGWGNTIYF
.,TRBV4-1,TRBJ2-5,few,TGCGCCAGCAGCCAAGATAGCCGGGGGGAGACCCAGTACTTC,CASSQDSRGETQYF
TRBD1,TRBV12-3/TRBV12-4,TRBJ2-6,many,TGTGCCAGCGGCCAGGGAGACAGGGTGAGGTCTGGGGCCAACGTCCTGACTTTC,CASGQGDRVRSGANVLTF